Shown below are 30 T cell receptor beta chains from a single sample sequenced in a study of post-analysis software for immune sequencing data (dated by TCRdb to about 2015). The paper as a whole reports these results and caveats: Several TRBV segments, including TRBV5-6, TRBV5-1 and TRBV20-1, were significantly more frequent in patients than controls.

The library was obtained by PCR. The listed sequencing device is Illumina HiSeq 2500. Unique molecular identifiers were incorporated into TCR beta cDNA libraries to reduce PCR and sequencing biases. The raw public data were reprocessed by TCRdb itself: fastp quality trimming at Q25, MiXCR clonotype calling, in-frame beta chains only. Rows merge per CDR3 protein into single entries with the most common DNA and genes. The sample includes 450,000 or so distinct CDR3 sequences, with 45% observed a single time. The ten largest clones add up to about 12% of the sample. Their antigen targets remain unknown. Sequenced input: blood. The receptor set was obtained from a girl aged 5-17 years with multiple sclerosis.

This sequence joins TRBV7-8 and TRBJ2-3; D is unclear. Germline CDR1 SGHVS, CDR2 FQNEAQ. The V end was cut by 5 bases, the J end by 1 base, with 19 bases between. The CDR3 loop spans 17 amino acids. The CDR3 region has the DNA TGTGCCAGCAGCCAACTAAGGAAGGAGATACGCACAGATACGCAGTATTTT. It encodes CASSQLRKEIRTDTQYF.

This clonotype has a handful of counts. V usage is TRBV29-1 and J usage is TRBJ2-1, with 11 bases lining up with TRBD2. Germline trimming cut 3 bases from V and 3 bases from J; bases unmatched to any gene: 7. This CDR3 region has 16 residues. Germline lookup yields CDR1 SQVTM and CDR2 ANQGSEA. CDR3 coding DNA: TGCAGCGTTGAGGTAGCGGGAGGGCCGCGCTACAATGAGCAGTTCTTC. Protein product: CSVEVAGGPRYNEQFF.

The table lists this clonotype with a few counts. The chain couples TRBV7-2 to TRBJ2-7, with 8 bases lining up with TRBD2. CDR1 and CDR2 (germline): SGHTA, FQGNSA. The CDR3 runs 15 residues. The V gene end was trimmed by 5 bases and the J gene end by 3 bases; junction bases not matched to a gene: 9. CDR3 coding DNA: TGTGCCAGCAGCAAAGGGGGAGCGGGGGACTACGAGCAGTACTTC. The encoded protein is CASSKGGAGDYEQYF.

The rearrangement links TRBV28 to TRBJ2-5, with 9 bases lining up with TRBD1. CDR1 MDHEN and CDR2 SYDVKM come from the germline V gene. This CDR3 has 14 residues. V lost 6 bases to trimming and J lost 2 bases; unmatched junction nucleotides: 4. CDR3 sequence: CASRADRGQETQYF. CDR3 sequence (DNA): TGTGCCAGCAGGGCGGACAGGGGTCAAGAGACCCAGTACTTC.

The genes are TRBV2 and TRBJ2-4; D is unresolved. The CDR3 totals 12 residues. The V end lost 2 bases, the J end lost 8 bases, and 7 bases lay between the germline ends. Germline values: CDR1 SNHLY, CDR2 FYNNEI. The CDR3 coding sequence is TGTGCCAGCAGTGAACGGCCGGACATTCAGTACTTC. This translates into CASSERPDIQYF.

V usage is TRBV14 and J usage is TRBJ2-7, with TRBD2 identical over 8 bases. Germline-derived CDR1 and CDR2 are SGHDN and FVKESK. The CDR3 length is 15 residues. Trimming at V came to 3 bases and at J to 6 bases, leaving 10 bases not matched to a gene. DNA for the CDR3: TGTGCCAGCAGCCATCTCGGGGGGGCTTTGGTCGAGCAGTACTTC. It yields the protein CASSHLGGALVEQYF.

The chain uses TRBV28 and TRBJ2-5; 7 bases agree with TRBD1. Per the germline V gene, CDR1 is MDHEN and CDR2 is SYDVKM. The J segment lost 5 bases and the V segment lost 5 bases, leaving 8 bases of the junction unmatched. The CDR3 runs 14 residues. As DNA, the CDR3 is TGTGCCAGCAGTCGAAACAGGGGAAGGGAGACCCAGTACTTC. This encodes CASSRNRGRETQYF.

The rearrangement joins TRBV27 to TRBJ1-2; TRBD1 agrees at 7 bases. CDR3 size: 15 residues. V trimming: 3 bases; J trimming: 4 bases; junction bases outside the gene matches: 8. The germline gives CDR1 MNHEY, CDR2 SMNVEV (reference sequence). In DNA, the CDR3 is TGTGCCAGCAGTTTCGGAGGGGGCTTCGCCTATGGCTACACCTTC. Translating gives CASSFGGGFAYGYTF.

About this clonotype: With a much larger clone just one base away, this may be a read error. The chain uses TRBV3-1 and TRBJ2-7; 7 bases align to TRBD1. The CDR3 consists of 13 residues. Germline-derived CDR1 and CDR2 are LGHDT and YNNKEL (reference sequence). The CDR3 bases are TGTCCCAGCAGCCCGGGACAGACCTACGAGCAGTACTTC. It encodes CPSSPGQTYEQYF.

This clonotype was seen only a few times. This sequence joins TRBV7-2 and TRBJ1-2, with D unclear. CDR3 length: 15 amino acids. Trimming pared 1 base from V and 2 bases from J, leaving 11 bases between. Germline loops: CDR1 SGHTA, CDR2 FQGNSA. DNA for the CDR3: TGTGCCAGCAGCTTAGGTCTCGTGGGGAACTATGGCTACACCTTC. Protein: CASSLGLVGNYGYTF.

V usage is TRBV5-6 and J usage is TRBJ2-7; D remains unclear. Germline-derived CDR1 and CDR2 are SGHDT and YYEEEE. The CDR3 has 11 residues. Trimming stripped 8 bases from V and 9 bases from J, with 15 bases between. Here the CDR3 DNA reads TGTGCCAGGCTCCTTTCCGACGGGCAGTACGTC. Translation gives CARLLSDGQYV.

This clonotype was detected only a few times. The rearrangement links TRBV5-1 to TRBJ2-5, with TRBD2 matching 12 bases. The CDR3 runs to 15 residues. Germline V gene lookup returns CDR1 SGHRS and CDR2 YFSETQ. V lost 3 bases and J lost 5; bases outside the gene matches: 5. The DNA of the CDR3 is TGCGCCAGCAGCTCGCTAGCGGGAGGGGAGGAGACCCAGTACTTC. This encodes CASSSLAGGEETQYF.

This rearrangement joins TRBV4-1 to TRBJ2-3; D is possibly TRBD2 (5 bases). Trimming cost V 0 bases and J 3 bases, with 13 bases left between them. Germline V lookup: CDR1 MGHRA, CDR2 YSYEKL. CDR3 length equals 16 residues. The chain's CDR3 is CASSQDFRGLTDTQYF. Written as DNA, the CDR3 is TGCGCCAGCAGCCAAGATTTTCGAGGGTTAACAGATACGCAGTATTTT.

The rearrangement links TRBV29-1 to TRBJ2-7; TRBD1 matches at 7 bases. The CDR3 loop spans 16 amino acids. After removal of 1 base from V and 2 bases from J, the junction contained 11 bases not matched to a gene. CDR1 is SQVTM, CDR2 ANQGSEA, per germline. DNA for the CDR3: TGCAGCGTTGAAGGCCGAGGGACAGCAAGCACCTACGAGCAGTACTTC. Its protein product is CSVEGRGTASTYEQYF.

The genes are TRBV6-6 and TRBJ1-1; D is ambiguous. Germline V gives CDR1 MNHNY, CDR2 SVGAGI (reference sequence). This CDR3 is built from 17 residues. Between the trimmed V and J ends, which lost 7 bases and 0 bases, there was a span of 21 bases. This CDR3 is CASTESGGRIMNTEAFF. The CDR3 region has the DNA TGTGCCAGCACCGAGTCCGGTGGAAGAATAATGAACACTGAAGCTTTCTTT.

The rearrangement uses TRBV6-2 or TRBV6-3 and TRBJ2-3; 10 nucleotides line up with TRBD1. The V gene's germline CDR1 is MNHEY and CDR2 SVGEGT. This CDR3 has 14 amino acids. With 8 bases clipped from V and 2 bases from J, the junction kept 4 bases outside the gene matches. CDR3 sequence: CASRDRGPTDTQYF. For the CDR3, the DNA is TGTGCCAGCCGGGACAGGGGCCCCACAGATACGCAGTATTTT.

In its sample, this clonotype was seen a few times. This chain links TRBV7-9 with TRBJ1-2, with D possibly being TRBD1 (6 bases). Deletions cut 5 bases from V and 4 bases from J, with 20 bases between. The CDR3 contains 16 residues. CDR1 and CDR2 from the germline V gene are SEHNR and FQNEAQ (reference sequence). CDR3 residues: CASSGTTGEHLYGYTF. CDR3 nucleotide sequence: TGTGCCAGCAGCGGGACGACAGGCGAACATCTCTATGGCTACACCTTC.

Written as DNA, the CDR3 is TGTGCCAGCAGCGTCCGGGATACGCAGTATTTT. Protein product: CASSVRDTQYF. This chain links TRBV9 with TRBJ2-3; D unresolved. The germline V gene encodes CDR1 SGDLS and CDR2 YYNGEE. V was trimmed by 2 bases and J by 6 bases, leaving 4 bases between them. The CDR3 has 11 residues. Looking up the rest from reference TRBV9 and TRBJ2-3 gives the full variable domain: DSGVTQTPKHLITATGQRVTLRCSPRSGDLSVYWYQQSLDQGLQFLIQYYNGEERAKGNILERFSAQQFPDLHSELNLSSLELGDSALYFCASSVRDTQYFGPGTRLTVL.

The chain uses TRBV14 and TRBJ2-1; D gene uncertain. The CDR3 spans 14 residues. Trimming took 0 bases from V and 9 from J, leaving 12 bases between them. In germline, CDR1 is SGHDN, CDR2 FVKESK. The CDR3 region has the DNA TGTGCCAGCAGCCAAGATTCGATTTGGAGTGAGCAGTTCTTC. The encoded protein is CASSQDSIWSEQFF.

This clonotype was seen only a few times. The V call is TRBV7-9, the J call TRBJ1-2; a possible D gene is TRBD1 (6 bases). This CDR3 comprises 13 residues. V shed 7 bases and J shed 5 bases, with 14 bases lying between them. Germline loops: CDR1 SEHNR, CDR2 FQNEAQ (reference sequence). CDR3 loop: CASTPGAQYGYTF. DNA for the CDR3: TGTGCCAGCACTCCAGGGGCGCAGTATGGCTACACCTTC.

This clonotype appeared a few times. The chain employs TRBV3-1 and TRBJ2-7; D uncertain. V was trimmed by 3 bases and J by 3 bases, leaving 9 bases between them. Germline V CDR1 and CDR2: LGHDT, YNNKEL (reference sequence). The CDR3 is 13 amino acids. CDR3 residues: CASSQVNNYEQYF. DNA for the CDR3: TGTGCCAGCAGCCAGGTCAATAACTACGAGCAGTACTTC.

The rearrangement uses TRBV11-2 and TRBJ2-2; D remains unclear. V lost 4 bases and J 3 bases, leaving 6 bases between the germline ends. CDR3 size: 13 residues. CDR1 is SGHAT, CDR2 FQNNGV, per germline. Here the CDR3 reads CASSSPDTGELFF. The CDR3 DNA is TGTGCCAGCAGCTCGCCCGACACCGGGGAGCTGTTTTTT.

V and J are TRBV6-5 and TRBJ2-7; 13 bases align to TRBD2. Germline V gene sequence: CDR1 MNHEY, CDR2 SVGAGI. V lost 5 bases and J lost 6; bases outside the gene matches: 1. The CDR3 covers 13 residues. CDR3 residues: CASSRTSGSEQYF. CDR3 DNA: TGTGCCAGCAGTAGGACTAGCGGGAGCGAGCAGTACTTC.

The J gene is TRBJ2-3, the V gene TRBV7-2; no reliable D call. Trimming stripped 3 bases from V and 2 bases from J, with 12 bases between. The length of the CDR3 is 15 residues. Germline-derived CDR1 and CDR2 are SGHTA and FQGNSA. The CDR3 region is CASSFQTRYTDTQYF. CDR3 DNA: TGTGCCAGCAGCTTCCAGACCCGTTACACAGATACGCAGTATTTT.

Concerning this clonotype itself: A read error may account for a junction end that differs from germline. CDR3 protein: CAGSYQSGVAYEQYF. CDR3 nucleotide sequence: TGTGCCGGCAGCTACCAGTCGGGGGTTGCCTACGAGCAGTACTTC. This chain links TRBV6-5 with TRBJ2-7; a weak D match, TRBD2 (6 bases). The CDR3 length is 15 residues. Looked up from germline, CDR1 is MNHEY and CDR2 is SVGAGI.

The chain uses TRBV20-1 and TRBJ2-3; no reliable D call. The CDR3 runs to 15 residues. Deletions cut 0 bases from V and 2 bases from J, with 12 bases between. Germline loops: CDR1 DFQATT, CDR2 SNEGSKA (reference sequence). DNA for the CDR3: TGCAGTGCTAGAGAGGCGGTAGGTCCCACAGATACGCAGTATTTT. Protein sequence: CSAREAVGPTDTQYF.

This clonotype was observed a handful of times. Here the CDR3 reads CAWSKIDRVDTEAFF. The CDR3 DNA sequence: TGTGCCTGGAGTAAGATAGACAGGGTAGACACTGAAGCTTTCTTT. The chain links TRBV30 to TRBJ1-1, with 7 bases lining up with TRBD1. The V gene end was trimmed by 2 bases and the J gene end by 3 bases; junction bases not matched to a gene: 9. Germline loops: CDR1 GTSNPN, CDR2 SVGIG (reference sequence). CDR3 size: 15 residues.

This clonotype was counted a few times. This sequence joins TRBV20-1 and TRBJ1-5; D unresolved. V lost 5 bases, J lost 5 bases, and 22 bases lay in between. The CDR3 consists of 16 residues. Germline assignment: CDR1 DFQATT and CDR2 SNEGSKA (reference sequence). This chain's CDR3 is CSALKSGQPRDQPQHF. CDR3 nucleotide sequence: TGCAGTGCTCTTAAAAGCGGGCAGCCCCGGGATCAGCCCCAGCATTTT.

The sample holds a few counts of this clonotype. The genes are TRBV7-9 and TRBJ2-1, with 10 positions matching TRBD2. The CDR3 extends over 15 amino acids. V shed 2 bases and J 8 bases; nucleotides not matched to a gene: 6. Germline assignment: CDR1 SEHNR and CDR2 FQNEAQ (reference sequence). CDR3 bases: TGTGCCAGCAGCTTATTCCTAGCGGGAGACGATGAGCAGTTCTTC. This gives the protein CASSLFLAGDDEQFF.

This clonotype occurred a few times. The chain combines TRBV18 with TRBJ2-4; perhaps D is TRBD1 or TRBD2 (5 bases each). V dropped 0 bases and J dropped 1 base, with 10 bases sitting between them. The CDR3 consists of 16 residues. Germline V lookup: CDR1 KGHSH, CDR2 LQKENI. CDR3 loop: CASSPPGTQAKNIQYF. CDR3 DNA: TGTGCCAGCTCACCACCGGGGACGCAGGCCAAAAACATTCAGTACTTC.